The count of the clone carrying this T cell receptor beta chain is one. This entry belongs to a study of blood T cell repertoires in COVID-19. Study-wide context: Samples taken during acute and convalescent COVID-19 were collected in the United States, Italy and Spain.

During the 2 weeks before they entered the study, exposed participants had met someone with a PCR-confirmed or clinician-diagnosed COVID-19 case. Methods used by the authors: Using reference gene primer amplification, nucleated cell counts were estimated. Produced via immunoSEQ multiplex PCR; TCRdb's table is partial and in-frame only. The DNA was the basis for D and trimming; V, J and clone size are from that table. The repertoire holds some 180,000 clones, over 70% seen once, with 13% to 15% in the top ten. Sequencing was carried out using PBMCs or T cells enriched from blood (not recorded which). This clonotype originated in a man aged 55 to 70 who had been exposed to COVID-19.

The CDR3 sequence: CASSPWAGGTDTQYF. In nucleotides, the CDR3 is TGTGCCAGCTCACCATGGGCGGGCGGGACAGATACGCAGTATTTT. The chain employs TRBV18 and TRBJ2-3, with D possibly being TRBD2 (5 bases). V lost 2 bases and J lost 3, with 12 bases in between. Germline V gene lookup returns CDR1 KGHSH and CDR2 LQKENI. CDR3 length: 15 amino acids.